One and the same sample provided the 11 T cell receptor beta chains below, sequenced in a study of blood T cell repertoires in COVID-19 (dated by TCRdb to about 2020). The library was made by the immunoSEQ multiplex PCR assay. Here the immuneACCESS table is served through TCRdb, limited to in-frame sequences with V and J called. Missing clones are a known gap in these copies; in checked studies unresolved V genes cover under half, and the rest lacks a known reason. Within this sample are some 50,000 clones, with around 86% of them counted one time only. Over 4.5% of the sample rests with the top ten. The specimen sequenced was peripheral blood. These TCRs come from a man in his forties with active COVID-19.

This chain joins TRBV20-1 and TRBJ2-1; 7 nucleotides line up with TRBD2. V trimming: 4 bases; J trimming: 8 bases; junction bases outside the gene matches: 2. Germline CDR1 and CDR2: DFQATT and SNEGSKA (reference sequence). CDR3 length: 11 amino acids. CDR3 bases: TGCAGTGCTAACCGGGGGGATGAGCAGTTCTTC. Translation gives CSANRGDEQFF.

Here the CDR3 reads CASSESLGFPYEQYF. The CDR3 coding sequence is TGCGCCAGCAGTGAGTCGCTAGGCTTCCCCTACGAGCAGTACTTC. V usage is TRBV10-1 and J usage is TRBJ2-7; D call uncertain. There are 15 residues in the CDR3. Germline V CDR1 and CDR2: WNHNN, SYGVQD (reference sequence). Trimming cost V 0 bases and J 2 bases, with 11 bases left between them.

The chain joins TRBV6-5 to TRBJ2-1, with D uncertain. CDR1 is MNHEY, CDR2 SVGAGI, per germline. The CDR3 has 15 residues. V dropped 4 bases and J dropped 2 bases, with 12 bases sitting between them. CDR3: CASSFGSVAYNEQFF. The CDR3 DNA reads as TGTGCCAGCAGTTTCGGGTCCGTAGCCTACAATGAGCAGTTCTTC.

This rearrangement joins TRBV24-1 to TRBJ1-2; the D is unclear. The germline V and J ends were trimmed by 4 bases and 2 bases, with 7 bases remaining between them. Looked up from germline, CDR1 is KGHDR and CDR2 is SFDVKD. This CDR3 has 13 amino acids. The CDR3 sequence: CATSDGLNYGYTF. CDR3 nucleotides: TGTGCCACCAGTGACGGACTGAACTATGGCTACACCTTC.

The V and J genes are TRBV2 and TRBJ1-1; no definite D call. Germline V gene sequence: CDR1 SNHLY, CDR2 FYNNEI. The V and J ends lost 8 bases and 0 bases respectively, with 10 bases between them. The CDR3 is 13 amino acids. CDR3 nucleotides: TGTGCCAGCTGTTTTTCTATGAACACTGAAGCTTTCTTT. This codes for CASCFSMNTEAFF.

CDR3 bases: TGTGCCAGTAGTTCCTCGGGGGTTTCCCCGAACACCGGGGAGCTGTTTTTT. Translation gives CASSSSGVSPNTGELFF. The rearrangement joins TRBV19 to TRBJ2-2; D might be TRBD2 (6 bases). Trimming took off 5 bases at V and 0 bases at J, with 16 bases between the two ends. The length of the CDR3 is 17 residues. CDR1 LNHDA and CDR2 SQIVND come from the germline V gene (reference sequence). Variable domain in full (rest from reference TRBV19 and TRBJ2-2): DGGITQSPKYLFRKEGQNVTLSCEQNLNHDAMYWYRQDPGQGLRLIYYSQIVNDFQKGDIAEGYSVSREKKESFPLTVTSAQKNPTAFYLCASSSSGVSPNTGELFFGEGSRLTVL.

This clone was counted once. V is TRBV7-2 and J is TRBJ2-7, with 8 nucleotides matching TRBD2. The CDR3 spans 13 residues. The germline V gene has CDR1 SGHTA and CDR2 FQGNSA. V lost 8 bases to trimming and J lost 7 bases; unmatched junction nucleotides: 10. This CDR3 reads CASAARGGREQYF. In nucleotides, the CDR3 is TGTGCCAGCGCCGCCCGGGGGGGGAGAGAGCAGTACTTC.

CDR3 residues: CASSLRGLETQYF. The CDR3, as DNA: TGCGCCAGCAGCTTACGGGGTTTGGAGACCCAGTACTTC. V gene TRBV5-1 combines with J gene TRBJ2-5; D may be TRBD2 (5 bases). This CDR3 is 13 amino acids long. In germline, CDR1 is SGHRS, CDR2 YFSETQ. The germline V and J ends were trimmed by 2 bases and 5 bases, with 10 bases remaining between them.

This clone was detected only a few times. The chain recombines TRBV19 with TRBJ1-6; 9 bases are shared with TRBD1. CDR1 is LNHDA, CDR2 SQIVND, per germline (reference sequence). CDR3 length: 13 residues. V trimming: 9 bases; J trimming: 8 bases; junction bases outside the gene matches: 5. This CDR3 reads CASSGQGDSPLHF. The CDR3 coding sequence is TGTGCCAGCTCGGGACAGGGAGATTCACCCCTCCACTTT.

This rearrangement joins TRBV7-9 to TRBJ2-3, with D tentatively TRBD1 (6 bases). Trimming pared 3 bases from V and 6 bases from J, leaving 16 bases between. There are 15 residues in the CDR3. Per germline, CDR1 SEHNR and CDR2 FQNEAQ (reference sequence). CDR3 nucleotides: TGTGCCAGCAGCTTCGCGGACAGCCGAGCGGATACGCAGTATTTT. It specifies CASSFADSRADTQYF. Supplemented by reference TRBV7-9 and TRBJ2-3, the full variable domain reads DTGVSQNPRHKITKRGQNVTFRCDPISEHNRLYWYRQTLGQGPEFLTYFQNEAQLEKSRLLSDRFSAERPKGSFSTLEIQRTEQGDSAMYLCASSFADSRADTQYFGPGTRLTVL.

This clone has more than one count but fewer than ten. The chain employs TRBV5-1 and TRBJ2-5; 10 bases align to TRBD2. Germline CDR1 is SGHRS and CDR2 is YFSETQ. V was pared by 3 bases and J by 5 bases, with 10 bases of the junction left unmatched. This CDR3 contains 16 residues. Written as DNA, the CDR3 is TGCGCCAGCAGCTCGGGACTAGCGAGTGGGCAGGAGACCCAGTACTTC. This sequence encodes CASSSGLASGQETQYF. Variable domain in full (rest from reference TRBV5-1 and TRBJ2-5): KAGVTQTPRYLIKTRGQQVTLSCSPISGHRSVSWYQQTPGQGLQFLFEYFSETQRNKGNFPGRFSGRQFSNSRSEMNVSTLELGDSALYLCASSSGLASGQETQYFGPGTRLLVL.